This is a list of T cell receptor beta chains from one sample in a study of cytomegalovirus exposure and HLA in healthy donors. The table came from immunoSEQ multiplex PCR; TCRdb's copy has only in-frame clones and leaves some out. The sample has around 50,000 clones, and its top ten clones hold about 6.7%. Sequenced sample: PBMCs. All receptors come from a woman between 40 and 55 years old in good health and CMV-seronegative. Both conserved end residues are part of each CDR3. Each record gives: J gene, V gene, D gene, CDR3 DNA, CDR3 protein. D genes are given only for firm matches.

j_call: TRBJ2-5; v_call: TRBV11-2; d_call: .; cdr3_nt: TGTGCCAGCAGCTTCAGCGGAGAGACCCAGTACTTC; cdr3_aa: CASSFSGETQYF
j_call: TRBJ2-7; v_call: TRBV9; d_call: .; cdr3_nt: TGTGCCAGCAGCGTAGGCGTTACGCGGGACGAGCAGTACTTC; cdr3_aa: CASSVGVTRDEQYF
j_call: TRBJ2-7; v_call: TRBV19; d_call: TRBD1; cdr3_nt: TGTGCCAGTAGTAAAGGACAGGGAGCCTACGAGCAGTACTTC; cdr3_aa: CASSKGQGAYEQYF
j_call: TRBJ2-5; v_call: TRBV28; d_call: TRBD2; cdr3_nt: TGTGCCAGCAGCGGACTAGCGGGAGTAGGGTGGGTGGAGACCCAGTACTTC; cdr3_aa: CASSGLAGVGWVETQYF
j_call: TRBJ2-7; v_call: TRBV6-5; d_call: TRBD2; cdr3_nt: TGTGCCAGCAGTTACGGGACTAGCGGGAGTGTGCAGAACTTC; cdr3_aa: CASSYGTSGSVQNF
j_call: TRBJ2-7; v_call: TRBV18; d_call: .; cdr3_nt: TGTGCCAGCTCCCCTAGTATACTCCCCTACGAGCAGTACTTC; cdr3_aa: CASSPSILPYEQYF
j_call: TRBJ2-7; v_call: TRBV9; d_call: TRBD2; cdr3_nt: TGTGCCAGCAGCGCCTTAGCGGGCGAGCAGTACTTC; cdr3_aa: CASSALAGEQYF
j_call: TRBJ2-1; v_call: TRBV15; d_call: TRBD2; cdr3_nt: TGTGCCACCAGCAGAGGCGGGGGCGGGGGGTTAAATGAGCAGTTCTTC; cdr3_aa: CATSRGGGGGLNEQFF
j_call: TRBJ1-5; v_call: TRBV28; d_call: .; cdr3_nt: TGTGCCAGCAGTTTTGGGAAGGACAATGCAATCCCTTATAGCAATCAGCCCCAGCATTTT; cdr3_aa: CASSFGKDNAIPYSNQPQHF
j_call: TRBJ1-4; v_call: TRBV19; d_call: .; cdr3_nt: TGTGCCAGTACCCAAGGGGGGGCCGGTGAAAAACTGTTTTTT; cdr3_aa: CASTQGGAGEKLFF
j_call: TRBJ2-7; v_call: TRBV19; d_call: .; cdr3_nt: TGTGCCAGTACCCCGGCCGGGACAAACTTCTACGAGCAGTACTTC; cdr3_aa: CASTPAGTNFYEQYF
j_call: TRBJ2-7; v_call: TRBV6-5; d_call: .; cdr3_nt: TGTGCCAGCAGTCCCTACTACAGGGACGGCGAGCAGTACTTC; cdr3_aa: CASSPYYRDGEQYF
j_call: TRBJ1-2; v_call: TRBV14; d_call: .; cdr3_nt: TGTGCCAGCAGCCAAGTTAACCTCCAGGGGACGGGGGGTGGCTACACCTTC; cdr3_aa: CASSQVNLQGTGGGYTF
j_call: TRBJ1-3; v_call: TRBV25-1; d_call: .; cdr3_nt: TGTGCCAGCAGTGACCTGACATCTGGAAACACCATATATTTT; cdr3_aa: CASSDLTSGNTIYF
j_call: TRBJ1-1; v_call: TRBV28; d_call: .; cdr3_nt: TGTGCCAGCAGTTTCCCCCCCGGTCTGTTCTTT; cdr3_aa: CASSFPPGLFF
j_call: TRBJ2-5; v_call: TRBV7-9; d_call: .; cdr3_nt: TGTGCCAGCAGCCCAGACACACAGAAAGAGACCCAGTACTTC; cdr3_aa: CASSPDTQKETQYF
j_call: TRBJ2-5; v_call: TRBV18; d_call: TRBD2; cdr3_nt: TGTGCCAGCTCACGGACTAGCTCCCAAGAGACCCAGTACTTC; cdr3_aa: CASSRTSSQETQYF
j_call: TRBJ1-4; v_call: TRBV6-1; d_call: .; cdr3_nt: TGTGCCAGCAGTGAAACAGGGTTTGGCGAAAAACTGTTTTTT; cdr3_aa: CASSETGFGEKLFF
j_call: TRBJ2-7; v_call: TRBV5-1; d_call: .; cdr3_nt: TGCGCCAGCAGCTTGGATCCGGGATCCTACGAGCAGTACTTC; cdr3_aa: CASSLDPGSYEQYF
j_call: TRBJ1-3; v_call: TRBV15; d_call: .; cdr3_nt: TGTGCCACCAGCAGAGAAGTGCTCCCGGGAGGCACCATATATTTT; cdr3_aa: CATSREVLPGGTIYF
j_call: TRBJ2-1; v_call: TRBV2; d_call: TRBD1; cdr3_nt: TGTGCCAGCGAGGGGACAGAATACAATGAGCAGTTCTTC; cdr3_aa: CASEGTEYNEQFF
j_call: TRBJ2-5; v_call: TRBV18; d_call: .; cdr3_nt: TGTGCCAGCTCCTCTACGGGTAAACAAGAGACCCAGTACTTC; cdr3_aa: CASSSTGKQETQYF
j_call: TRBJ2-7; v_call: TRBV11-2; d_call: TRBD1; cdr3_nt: TGTGCCTCTAAATGGGGGCAGGGGGCGATTAACGAGCAGTACTTC; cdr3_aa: CASKWGQGAINEQYF
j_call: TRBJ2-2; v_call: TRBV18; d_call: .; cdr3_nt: TGTGCCAGCTCACCACGGGTAGCGGTGAACACCGGGGAGCTGTTTTTT; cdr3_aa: CASSPRVAVNTGELFF
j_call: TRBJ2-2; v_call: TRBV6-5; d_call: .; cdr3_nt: TGTGCCAGCAGGCTACTAGTAACCACCGGGGAGCTGTTTTTT; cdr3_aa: CASRLLVTTGELFF
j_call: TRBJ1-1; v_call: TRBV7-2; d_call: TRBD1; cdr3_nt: TGTGCCAGCAGCTTAGGACAGGGTAGTGGAAACACTGAAGCTTTCTTT; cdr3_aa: CASSLGQGSGNTEAFF
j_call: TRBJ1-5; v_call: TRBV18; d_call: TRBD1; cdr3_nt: TGTGCCAGCTCACCAGGGCAGGGGGCAGTCAATCAGCCCCAGCATTTT; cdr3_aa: CASSPGQGAVNQPQHF
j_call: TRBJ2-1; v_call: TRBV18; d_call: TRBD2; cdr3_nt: TGTGCCAGCTCACGGGCTAGCGGGAGCAATGAGCAGTTCTTC; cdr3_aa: CASSRASGSNEQFF
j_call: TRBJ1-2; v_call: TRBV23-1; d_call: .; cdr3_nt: TGCGCCAGCAGTCAATCGTTGGCAGTGTATGGCTACACCTTC; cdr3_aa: CASSQSLAVYGYTF
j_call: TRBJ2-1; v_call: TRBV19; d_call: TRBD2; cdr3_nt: TGTGCCAGTAGTACCCTAGCGGTTCCCTCCTACAATGAGCAGTTCTTC; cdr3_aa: CASSTLAVPSYNEQFF
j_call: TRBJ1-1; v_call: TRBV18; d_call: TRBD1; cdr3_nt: TGTGCCAGCTCACCACCGTTTTCAGGGGGGTCGATGAACACTGAAGCTTTCTTT; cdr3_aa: CASSPPFSGGSMNTEAFF
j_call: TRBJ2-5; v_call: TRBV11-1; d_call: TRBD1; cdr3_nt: TGTGCCAGCAGCTTCTGGACAGGGAATCAAGAGACCCAGTACTTC; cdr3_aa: CASSFWTGNQETQYF
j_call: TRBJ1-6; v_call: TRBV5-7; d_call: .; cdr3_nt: TGTGCCAGCAGCTTGGGAGAGCGGTTCTCCCACTTT; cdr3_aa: CASSLGERFSHF